These T cell receptor beta chains were read from a single sample in a study of vaccination and CD4 T cells after COVID-19. In TCRdb, the PCR reads were re-called with MiXCR into one record per CDR3 protein. The repertoire has under 20,000 distinct CDR3 sequences, 80% of them found once; the top ten carry about a sixth. These receptors are not linked to any known antigen. The sequences come from CD4+ T cells from blood, cultured in vitro, collected after SARS-CoV-2 vaccination. The receptors stem from a human donor who received a COVID-19 vaccine. Both conserved end residues are part of each CDR3. The order of the fields is V gene, J gene, clone size, D gene, CDR3 DNA, CDR3 protein. D genes are given only for firm matches. Only part of the rows carry a size: once, few, many, or a class if the clone is expanded.

TRBV20-1,TRBJ1-2,once,.,TGCAGTGCAAGGCGGGCCGCAGGTGGCTACACCTTC,CSARRAAGGYTF
TRBV9,TRBJ2-1,.,TRBD1,TGTGCCAGCAGCGTAGGGGACAGGGGCTACAATGAGCAGTTCTTC,CASSVGDRGYNEQFF
TRBV2,TRBJ2-2,.,.,TGTGCCAGCAGTCCCGGACAGATTTTCGCCGGGGAGCTGTTTTTT,CASSPGQIFAGELFF
TRBV2,TRBJ2-3,.,.,TGTGCCAGCAGTGTCCTTGAGAGCACAGATACGCAGTATTTT,CASSVLESTDTQYF
TRBV30,TRBJ1-1,few,.,TGTGCCTGGAGATCTTTCCCCAACACTGAAGCTTTCTTT,CAWRSFPNTEAFF
TRBV20-1,TRBJ2-7,.,TRBD1,TGCAGTGCCGGGGACAGGGCCTCCTACGAGCAGTACTTC,CSAGDRASYEQYF
TRBV30,TRBJ1-5,few,TRBD1,TGTGCCTGGAGTGGGGAGGGGGCCACGGGCGGTCAGCCCCAGCATTTT,CAWSGEGATGGQPQHF
TRBV29-1,TRBJ1-2,.,.,TGCAGCGTTGGAGGAGACTATGGCTACACCTTC,CSVGGDYGYTF
TRBV2,TRBJ1-5,.,.,TGTGCCAGCAGCGCGGACAGTCTTCAGCCCCAGCATTTT,CASSADSLQPQHF
TRBV12-3/TRBV12-4,TRBJ2-3,.,.,TGTGCCAGCAGTTTAGCGGTCACACCAAGCACAGATACGCAGTATTTT,CASSLAVTPSTDTQYF
TRBV20-1,TRBJ2-3,few,TRBD2,TGCAGTGCTAGGACTAGCGGGGGGGGCATCACAGATACGCAGTATTTT,CSARTSGGGITDTQYF
TRBV30,TRBJ2-1,.,TRBD1,TGTGCCTTTAAGGGGGCCATAACCTACAATGAGCAGTTCTTC,CAFKGAITYNEQFF
TRBV2,TRBJ2-5,.,.,TGTGCCAGCAGTGAGGTCCCCCAAAACCAAGAGACCCAGTACTTC,CASSEVPQNQETQYF
TRBV20-1,TRBJ1-3,.,.,TGCAGTGCTGAGAATCGGAACACCATATATTTT,CSAENRNTIYF
TRBV6-1,TRBJ1-2,once,.,TGTGCCAGCAGTAGCCCGGGGGCGCCTAACTATGGCTACACCTTC,CASSSPGAPNYGYTF